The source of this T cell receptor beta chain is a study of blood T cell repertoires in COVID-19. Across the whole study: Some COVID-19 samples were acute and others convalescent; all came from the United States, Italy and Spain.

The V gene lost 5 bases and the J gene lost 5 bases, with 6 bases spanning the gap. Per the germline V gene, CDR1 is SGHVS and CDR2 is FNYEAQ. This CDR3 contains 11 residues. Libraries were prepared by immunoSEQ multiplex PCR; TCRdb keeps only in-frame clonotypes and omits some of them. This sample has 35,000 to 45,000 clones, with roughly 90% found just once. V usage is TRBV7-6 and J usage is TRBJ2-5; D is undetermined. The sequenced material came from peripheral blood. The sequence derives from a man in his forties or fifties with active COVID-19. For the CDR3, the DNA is TGTGCCAGCAGCCCCTTGGAGACCCAGTACTTC. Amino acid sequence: CASSPLETQYF.